This record covers a single TCR beta chain. What it binds is unknown. The data stem from a study of OX40 agonist ivuxolimab in advanced cancers. Study-wide points: Part of the nonresponder group also had normalized T-cell clonal expansion that was low. CD4+ T cells averaged fewer expanded clones than CD8+ T cells. What antigens the expanded peripheral T cells recognized was never established.

The CDR3 consists of 14 residues. CDR1 MGHRA and CDR2 YSYEKL come from the germline V gene. V shed 2 bases and J 1 base; nucleotides not matched to a gene: 2. Patients with autoimmune history or systemic immunosuppression were excluded. This table comes from immunoSEQ multiplex PCR, and its TCRdb copy is limited to in-frame clones, with some not included. Of about 39,000 clones in the sample, approximately 90% were seen once. Material: CD4+ or CD8+ T cells sorted from blood, obtained in a trial of the OX40 agonist ivuxolimab. The receptor comes from an adult with an advanced solid tumor such as melanoma, head and neck, liver or kidney cancer. J is TRBJ2-7 and V is TRBV4-1; 7 bases match TRBD1. The CDR3 region has the DNA TGCGCCAGCAGCCAAAGACAGGGTTCCTACGAGCAGTACTTC. Protein sequence: CASSQRQGSYEQYF.